This entry concerns a single T cell receptor beta chain. These data are taken from a study of blood T cell repertoires in COVID-19. Overall study: Both acute and convalescent COVID-19 samples were obtained from the United States, Italy and Spain.

Before being deemed recovered, Cohort 3 donors had two negative PCRs, clearance, or symptom resolution. Trimming left V 1 base short and J 7 bases short, with 11 bases between. This CDR3 is 14 amino acids long. CDR1 and CDR2 from the germline V gene are SGHVS and FQNEAQ. The table came from immunoSEQ multiplex PCR; TCRdb's copy has only in-frame clones and leaves some out. Here the sample spans some 530,000 clones, 80% to 90% being singletons. The rearrangement links TRBV7-8 to TRBJ1-5, with a possible D match to TRBD1 (5 bases). Sequencing was carried out using PBMCs or T cells enriched from blood (not recorded which). The sequence came from a woman in her sixties or seventies who had recovered from COVID-19. CDR3 nucleotides: TGTGCCAGCAGCTTAGAGGGGTTCGGGCAGCCCCAGCATTTT. Residues: CASSLEGFGQPQHF.